These 23 T cell receptor beta chains originate from one sample sequenced in a study of T cell responses to AZD1222 COVID-19 vaccine. Produced via immunoSEQ multiplex PCR; TCRdb's table is partial and in-frame only. In the table there are 70,000 or so clones, roughly 85% of which are singletons. The material sequenced was peripheral blood, taken 28 days after the second AZD1222 dose. The receptors here all came from an adult who received the AZD1222 COVID-19 vaccine.

The chain is built from TRBV9 and TRBJ1-1, with 8 bases aligning to TRBD1. From germline, CDR1 is SGDLS and CDR2 YYNGEE. The CDR3 length is 15 residues. The J segment lost 4 bases and the V segment lost 4 bases, leaving 9 bases of the junction unmatched. As DNA, the CDR3 is TGTGCCAGCAGCTTTCTTGACAGGGGTGGCACTGAAGCTTTCTTT. It codes for CASSFLDRGGTEAFF. Filled out from reference TRBV9 and TRBJ1-1, the complete variable domain reads DSGVTQTPKHLITATGQRVTLRCSPRSGDLSVYWYQQSLDQGLQFLIQYYNGEERAKGNILERFSAQQFPDLHSELNLSSLELGDSALYFCASSFLDRGGTEAFFGQGTRLTVV.

The gene calls are TRBV11-2 and TRBJ2-1; 9 nucleotides agree with TRBD1. The V segment lost 5 bases and the J segment 0 bases; nucleotides outside the gene matches: 2. CDR3 length equals 15 residues. Germline V gene lookup returns CDR1 SGHAT and CDR2 FQNNGV. The CDR3 DNA sequence: TGTGCCAGCAGCATGACAGGGGGCTCCTACAATGAGCAGTTCTTC. Translating gives CASSMTGGSYNEQFF.

The rearrangement uses TRBV6-5 and TRBJ1-1, with TRBD1 as a possible D gene (6 bases). The V end lost 3 bases, the J end lost 4 bases, and 18 bases lay between the germline ends. The CDR3 sequence is 16 residues long. Per germline, CDR1 MNHEY and CDR2 SVGAGI. This chain's CDR3 is CASSYTGGGKLTEAFF. The CDR3 DNA is TGTGCCAGCAGTTATACGGGGGGCGGGAAACTCACTGAAGCTTTCTTT.

The chain uses TRBV2 and TRBJ1-6, with D uncertain. The CDR3 length is 13 residues. Per germline, CDR1 SNHLY and CDR2 FYNNEI. Trimming left V 4 bases short and J 7 bases short, with 8 bases between. The DNA of the CDR3 is TGTGCCAGCAGTGCCCACCTGAATTCACCCCTCCACTTT. This codes for CASSAHLNSPLHF.

This clone was seen a handful of times. The V and J genes are TRBV2 and TRBJ2-7; the match to TRBD1 covers 7 bases. Per the germline V gene, CDR1 is SNHLY and CDR2 is FYNNEI. J gave up 3 bases and V 7 bases, and 9 bases lay outside the gene matches. This CDR3 has 14 amino acids. CDR3 bases: TGTGCCAGCATTATTGACAGGGCGAACTACGAGCAGTACTTC. Protein sequence: CASIIDRANYEQYF.

The gene calls are TRBV29-1 and TRBJ1-2; 8 bases map to TRBD1. There are 14 residues in the CDR3. V dropped 7 bases and J dropped 2; count of bases not matched to a gene: 9. Germline loops: CDR1 SQVTM, CDR2 ANQGSEA. CDR3 nucleotide sequence: TGCAGCGCTTCTACCCGGACAGGGAACTATGGCTACACCTTC. Translation gives CSASTRTGNYGYTF.

Written as DNA, the CDR3 is TGTGCCAGTAGTATTGGTTCTGTGCATGAAGCTTTCTTT. Translating it yields CASSIGSVHEAFF. The rearrangement links TRBV19 to TRBJ1-1; D remains unclear. Germline assignment: CDR1 LNHDA and CDR2 SQIVND (reference sequence). This CDR3 comprises 13 residues. V shed 3 bases and J shed 7 bases, with 12 bases lying between them.

The chain uses TRBV30 and TRBJ1-5; no clear D. Germline values: CDR1 GTSNPN, CDR2 SVGIG (reference sequence). There are 19 residues in the CDR3. V gave up 0 bases and J gave up 0 bases, with 21 bases separating them. CDR3 region: CAWSVLGETLIYSNQPQHF. The CDR3 nucleotides read TGTGCCTGGAGTGTACTCGGGGAAACCCTAATTTATAGCAATCAGCCCCAGCATTTT.

This sequence joins TRBV10-2 and TRBJ2-3, with 9 bases identical to TRBD2. The CDR3 is made up of 14 amino acids. Losses at the gene ends were 10 bases for V and 4 bases for J; bases not matched to a gene: 9. Germline values: CDR1 WSHSY, CDR2 SAAADI. CDR3 amino acids: CAITNLAGSDTQYF. The CDR3 bases are TGCGCCATAACGAACCTAGCGGGGTCAGATACGCAGTATTTT.

The gene calls are TRBV3-1 (or the pseudogene TRBV3-2) and TRBJ2-1; TRBD1 matches 8 bases. This CDR3 region has 17 residues. J gave up 4 bases and V 4 bases, and 12 bases lay outside the gene matches. Germline V gene sequence: CDR1 LGHDT, CDR2 YNNKEL (reference sequence). CDR3 region: CASSPATPRTGYNEQFF. DNA for the CDR3: TGTGCCAGCAGCCCCGCAACCCCCCGGACAGGGTACAATGAGCAGTTCTTC.

This clone was observed a few times. The rearrangement links TRBV9 to TRBJ2-3; no firm D call. CDR3 length: 14 residues. Trimming stripped 2 bases from V and 6 bases from J, with 13 bases between. Germline lookup yields CDR1 SGDLS and CDR2 YYNGEE. Here the CDR3 DNA reads TGTGCCAGCAGCGTCGGTCCAACCGGGGATACGCAGTATTTT. Its protein product is CASSVGPTGDTQYF.

The chain carries TRBV28 and TRBJ2-1; 7 bases line up with TRBD1. CDR3 length: 14 amino acids. Trimming took 6 bases from V and 3 from J; bases not matched to a gene: 5. Germline-derived CDR1 and CDR2 are MDHEN and SYDVKM. The CDR3 coding sequence is TGTGCCAGCAGCCGGGGACAGAACTACAATGAGCAGTTCTTC. Amino acid sequence: CASSRGQNYNEQFF.

Comments on this clone: At one of its ends the junction is not consistent with the germline gene, which may arise from a read error. This chain links TRBV6-5 with TRBJ2-2, with D tentatively TRBD1 (6 bases). The CDR3 consists of 13 residues. Germline values: CDR1 MNHEY, CDR2 SVGAGI. The CDR3 nucleotides are TGTGCCAGCACTTACAGGGTTCGGGGGGAGCTGTTTTTT. This codes for CASTYRVRGELFF.

V is TRBV11-3 and J is TRBJ2-7, with 9 bases matching TRBD1. The CDR3 is 14 residues long. Trimming cost V 5 bases and J 2 bases; bases outside gene matches: 4. CDR1 SGHNT and CDR2 YENEEA come from the germline V gene. CDR3 DNA: TGTGCCAGCAGCCTCGGGACAGGGCCCTACGAGCAGTACTTC. Its translation: CASSLGTGPYEQYF.

There are a few counts of this clone. This chain links TRBV27 with TRBJ2-1; a possible D gene is TRBD1 (6 bases). Deletions cut 5 bases from V and 7 bases from J, with 15 bases between. Germline-derived CDR1 and CDR2 are MNHEY and SMNVEV (reference sequence). This CDR3 has 14 residues. CDR3 DNA sequence: TGTGCCAGCAGTAATCCATTAAGGGGGAATGAGCAGTTCTTC. Its protein product is CASSNPLRGNEQFF.

The DNA for the CDR3 is TGTGCCAGTAGTGGTACTAGCGGGGCCAACTACAATGAGCAGTTCTTC. Its protein is CASSGTSGANYNEQFF. The chain has TRBV19 and TRBJ2-1; 10 bases agree with TRBD2. CDR1 is LNHDA, CDR2 SQIVND, per germline (reference sequence). J was trimmed by 3 bases and V by 5 bases; bases with no gene match: 7. This CDR3 has 16 residues.

This chain uses TRBV6-5 with TRBJ1-2; 8 positions match TRBD1. This CDR3 contains 15 residues. After removal of 4 bases from V and 3 bases from J, the junction contained 7 bases not matched to a gene. CDR1 and CDR2 (germline): MNHEY, SVGAGI. The CDR3 region is CASSSGGQGDYGYTF. DNA for the CDR3: TGTGCCAGCAGTTCAGGAGGACAGGGTGACTATGGCTACACCTTC.

This chain connects TRBV6-5 to TRBJ1-1; 8 positions agree with TRBD1. CDR1 and CDR2 (germline): MNHEY, SVGAGI. After removal of 10 bases from V and 7 bases from J, the junction contained 5 bases not matched to a gene. This CDR3 has 11 amino acids. The CDR3 loop reads CATTTGVEAFF. The CDR3 coding sequence is TGTGCCACTACGACAGGGGTTGAAGCTTTCTTT.

Worth noting for this clone: Its ends do not fully match the called genes, so a read error is possible. The chain joins TRBV7-9 to TRBJ2-3, with D perhaps TRBD2 (6 bases). This CDR3 region has 13 residues. CDR1 is SEHNR and CDR2 is FQNEAQ in the germline V gene (reference sequence). The CDR3 DNA reads as TGTGCCAGCAGCGTAGCGGCCACAGATACGCAGTATTTT. This translates into CASSVAATDTQYF.

The V call is TRBV6-5, the J call TRBJ1-5; D ambiguous. CDR1 is MNHEY, CDR2 SVGAGI, per germline. V lost 4 bases, J lost 11 bases, and 6 bases lay in between. CDR3 size: 10 residues. The CDR3, as DNA: TGTGCCAGCAGTTCCTGGACCCAGCATTTT. Its protein is CASSSWTQHF.

V usage is TRBV11-2 and J usage is TRBJ1-4; no clear D. V gave up 5 bases and J gave up 10 bases, with 14 bases separating them. Germline V gene lookup returns CDR1 SGHAT and CDR2 FQNNGV. This CDR3 region has 13 residues. Here the CDR3 reads CASSPVGIGKLFF. CDR3 nucleotide sequence: TGTGCCAGCAGCCCCGTGGGGATTGGAAAACTGTTTTTT.

The V call is TRBV19, the J call TRBJ2-7; D gene unclear. Trimming removed 3 bases from V and 4 bases from J, with 10 bases in between. Germline lookup yields CDR1 LNHDA and CDR2 SQIVND (reference sequence). There are 13 residues in the CDR3. This CDR3 is CASSILRGYEQYF. The CDR3 nucleotides are TGTGCCAGTAGTATCCTCCGAGGATACGAGCAGTACTTC. Variable domain in full (rest from reference TRBV19 and TRBJ2-7): DGGITQSPKYLFRKEGQNVTLSCEQNLNHDAMYWYRQDPGQGLRLIYYSQIVNDFQKGDIAEGYSVSREKKESFPLTVTSAQKNPTAFYLCASSILRGYEQYFGPGTRLTVT.

The gene calls are TRBV3-1 (or the pseudogene TRBV3-2) and TRBJ1-2, with 7 bases fitting TRBD1. Germline assignment: CDR1 LGHDT and CDR2 YNNKEL (reference sequence). The CDR3 contains 15 residues. The V and J ends lost 2 bases and 7 bases, in that order; junction bases with no gene match: 10. In DNA, the CDR3 is TGTGCCAGCAGCCAATACCGACAGGGTTATGCTGGCTACACCTTC. This encodes CASSQYRQGYAGYTF.